This T cell receptor (beta chain) was identified in a study of cytomegalovirus exposure and HLA in healthy donors. For the study at large: A prior study identified just under 120 million unique TCR beta sequences from 200 million or so T cells.

Primers: 60 Vbeta forward and 13 Jbeta reverse. The data were produced by immunoSEQ multiplex PCR, yet TCRdb's version contains in-frame clones alone and is incomplete. The profile shows around 200,000 clones, roughly 80% of them singletons. Study-level results: According to an earlier analysis, most TCR beta V segments yielded productive rearrangements about 87% or about 30% of the time.

The CDR3 is made up of 12 amino acids. Concerning this clone itself: Its target is unknown.

Sequencing was done on a sample of PBMCs. The chain links TRBV21-1 to TRBJ2-7; TRBD1 was called by the table and not checked on the DNA. TRBV21-1 is noted as a pseudogene. The clonotype was recovered from a man aged 45 to 65 in good health and CMV-seronegative. The CDR3 region is CAHTGGGAEQYF. The CDR3 DNA sequence: TGTGCCCATACAGGGGGCGGAGCCGAGCAGTACTTC.